The source of this T cell receptor (beta chain) is a study of cytomegalovirus exposure and HLA in healthy donors. Looked up from germline, CDR1 is SGHRS and CDR2 is YFSETQ. CDR3 size: 15 residues. The V segment lost 4 bases and the J segment 7 bases; nucleotides outside the gene matches: 10. The donors (healthy individuals) were bone marrow donors. The PCR was carried out with 60 Vbeta primers and 13 Jbeta primers. This table comes from immunoSEQ multiplex PCR, and its TCRdb copy is limited to in-frame clones, with some not included. Altogether about 100,000 clones are present, about 77% being singletons, with the ten largest covering 4.5% to 5%.

The chain couples TRBV5-1 to TRBJ2-2, with TRBD1 matching over 7 bases. The source material was PBMCs. The source of this sequence is a woman aged 18-29 years in good health and CMV-seropositive. CDR3 nucleotide sequence: TGCGCCAGCAGCCTCTGGCAGGGGGATAGCGGGGAGCTGTTTTTT. The encoded protein is CASSLWQGDSGELFF.